This passage covers 19 T cell receptor beta chains from one sample sequenced in a study of blood T cell repertoires in COVID-19. Only in-frame clones appear in the TCRdb table, and some are missing; sequencing was by immunoSEQ multiplex PCR. There are a few hundred thousand clones in the sample; around 85% occur only once, and roughly 2.6% lies in the top ten. The sequencing sample was made of PBMCs or T cells enriched from blood (not recorded which). Source of these receptors: a woman in her forties or fifties who had recovered from COVID-19.

The CDR3 DNA reads as TGTGCCAGCAGCTCCGGGACAGGGGGCTTCGAGCAGTACTTC. It is translated as CASSSGTGGFEQYF. The chain has TRBV5-4 and TRBJ2-7, with 12 bases lining up with TRBD1. This CDR3 comprises 14 residues. V trimming: 3 bases; J trimming: 6 bases; junction bases outside the gene matches: 4. Germline V gene lookup returns CDR1 SGHNT and CDR2 YYREEE (reference sequence). The full variable domain, in which reference TRBV5-4 and TRBJ2-7 provide the parts outside the CDR3, is ETGVTQSPTHLIKTRGQQVTLRCSSQSGHNTVSWYQQALGQGPQFIFQYYREEENGRGNFPPRFSGLQFPNYSSELNVNALELDDSALYLCASSSGTGGFEQYFGPGTRLTVT.

This chain connects TRBV19 to TRBJ1-5, with 7 bases matching TRBD1. The germline V gene encodes CDR1 LNHDA and CDR2 SQIVND (reference sequence). This CDR3 has 15 amino acids. The V and J ends lost 3 bases and 7 bases, in that order; junction bases with no gene match: 9. As DNA, the CDR3 is TGTGCCAGTAGTATTGAGAGAGGGGGCCGGCAGCCCCAGCATTTT. This translates into CASSIERGGRQPQHF.

Comments on this clone: The same CDR3 arises from other DNA sequences in this sample as well. The chain uses TRBV9 and TRBJ1-3, with D unclear. The length of the CDR3 is 15 residues. The germline gives CDR1 SGDLS, CDR2 YYNGEE. V lost 0 bases, J lost 1 base, and 8 bases lay in between. The CDR3 spells CASSVVGGSGNTIYF. CDR3 bases: TGTGCCAGCAGCGTAGTTGGAGGGTCTGGAAACACCATATATTTT.

The V gene is TRBV30, the J gene TRBJ1-1; D is perhaps TRBD1 (5 bases). The germline V and J ends were trimmed by 0 bases and 6 bases, with 14 bases remaining between them. Germline CDR1 is GTSNPN and CDR2 is SVGIG (reference sequence). There are 14 residues in the CDR3. The CDR3 region is CAWSVPGVWPEAFF. CDR3 sequence (DNA): TGTGCCTGGAGTGTACCGGGGGTATGGCCTGAAGCTTTCTTT.

The V call is TRBV18, the J call TRBJ2-5; 8 nucleotides agree with TRBD2. Germline CDR1 reads KGHSH; CDR2 reads LQKENI. V trimming: 4 bases; J trimming: 3 bases; junction bases outside the gene matches: 10. The CDR3 length is 16 residues. CDR3 DNA sequence: TGTGCCAGCTCACTCCAGACTAGCGCACGAAAAGAGACCCAGTACTTC. It encodes CASSLQTSARKETQYF.

The V and J genes are TRBV19 and TRBJ2-1; possibly TRBD2 for D (5 bases). The germline V gene has CDR1 LNHDA and CDR2 SQIVND (reference sequence). The CDR3 totals 11 residues. The V gene lost 8 bases and the J gene lost 7 bases, with 9 bases spanning the gap. The CDR3 spells CASEGKNEQFF. The CDR3 bases are TGTGCCAGTGAGGGCAAGAATGAGCAGTTCTTC.

The J gene is TRBJ2-2, the V gene TRBV5-1, with 9 positions matching TRBD2. The J segment lost 5 bases and the V segment lost 4 bases, leaving 15 bases of the junction unmatched. The CDR3 has 18 amino acids. CDR1 and CDR2 (germline): SGHRS, YFSETQ. CDR3 sequence (DNA): TGCGCCAGCAGCCCCTTTTTAGTTAGCGGGAGTCGGACCGGGGAGCTGTTTTTT. Its translation is CASSPFLVSGSRTGELFF.

This chain connects TRBV6-5 to TRBJ1-3; 8 bases line up with TRBD1. The CDR3 consists of 15 residues. CDR1 is MNHEY and CDR2 is SVGAGI in the germline V gene. The J segment lost 2 bases and the V segment lost 5 bases, leaving 5 bases of the junction unmatched. DNA for the CDR3: TGTGCCAGCAGTAACGACAGGGGCCCTGGAAACACCATATATTTT. This gives the protein CASSNDRGPGNTIYF.

CDR3: CASGLTRGAASQGGYTF. CDR3 bases: TGTGCCAGCGGCTTAACCAGGGGCGCAGCCTCCCAGGGAGGCTACACCTTC. This chain links TRBV2 with TRBJ1-2; a possible D gene is TRBD1 (6 bases). V was shortened by 8 bases and J by 8 bases, with 30 bases between the two germline ends. Looked up from germline, CDR1 is SNHLY and CDR2 is FYNNEI. The CDR3 consists of 17 residues.

This chain uses TRBV30 with TRBJ2-1; 8 positions match TRBD2. V lost 6 bases and J lost 2; bases outside the gene matches: 9. The CDR3 runs to 15 residues. The V gene's germline CDR1 is GTSNPN and CDR2 SVGIG (reference sequence). The CDR3 reads CACSEWREAYNEQFF. DNA of the CDR3: TGTGCCTGCTCTGAATGGCGGGAGGCCTACAATGAGCAGTTCTTC.

CDR3 DNA sequence: TGTGCCAGCAGCTTTCAGGGCTGGGAGACCCAGTACTTC. Translation: CASSFQGWETQYF. The chain carries TRBV5-6 and TRBJ2-5; D is perhaps TRBD1 (5 bases). V lost 2 bases to trimming and J lost 5 bases, with 10 bases between them. This CDR3 is built from 13 residues. In germline, CDR1 is SGHDT, CDR2 YYEEEE.

This rearrangement joins TRBV7-8 to TRBJ1-1; D is possibly TRBD1 (6 bases). This CDR3 is 14 amino acids long. Trimming took off 5 bases at V and 1 base at J, with 11 bases between the two ends. The germline CDR1 and CDR2 sequences are SGHVS and FQNEAQ. Here the CDR3 reads CASSTWTANTEAFF. The DNA for the CDR3 is TGTGCCAGCAGCACGTGGACAGCGAACACTGAAGCTTTCTTT.

This rearrangement joins TRBV6-5 to TRBJ2-5; 10 nucleotides line up with TRBD2. V lost 2 bases and J lost 4; bases outside the gene matches: 1. The V gene's germline CDR1 is MNHEY and CDR2 SVGAGI. This CDR3 has 14 residues. The CDR3: CASSYLAGVETQYF. The CDR3 DNA is TGTGCCAGCAGTTACCTAGCGGGAGTAGAGACCCAGTACTTC.

The chain recombines TRBV30 with TRBJ2-3, with TRBD1 matching over 11 bases. V shed 4 bases and J 6 bases; nucleotides not matched to a gene: 9. Germline V gives CDR1 GTSNPN, CDR2 SVGIG (reference sequence). The CDR3 contains 15 residues. Here the CDR3 reads CAWTGTGGIRDTQYF. In DNA form, the CDR3 reads TGTGCCTGGACCGGGACAGGGGGTATCCGCGATACGCAGTATTTT.

This clone showed up just a few times. The chain joins TRBV5-8 to TRBJ1-1, with D perhaps TRBD1 (5 bases). The CDR3 runs 17 residues. The ends were cut back, 2 bases at V and 0 bases at J, with 17 bases in the middle. Per germline, CDR1 SGHTS and CDR2 YDEGEE. CDR3 amino acids: CASSFPGEISLNTEAFF. The CDR3 bases are TGTGCCAGCAGCTTCCCGGGGGAAATTTCTTTGAACACTGAAGCTTTCTTT. Full variable domain (remainder filled in from reference TRBV5-8 and TRBJ1-1): EAGVTQSPTHLIKTRGQQATLRCSPISGHTSVYWYQQALGLGLQFLLWYDEGEERNRGNFPPRFSGRQFPNYSSELNVNALELEDSALYLCASSFPGEISLNTEAFFGQGTRLTVV.

A word on this clone: Other DNA sequences in the same sample also yield this CDR3. The chain links TRBV30 to TRBJ2-5, with a weak D call TRBD2 (6 bases). The germline V and J ends were trimmed by 0 bases and 5 bases, with 7 bases remaining between them. Germline-derived CDR1 and CDR2 are GTSNPN and SVGIG (reference sequence). The CDR3 sequence is 12 residues long. CDR3 in amino acids: CAWSVGGETQYF. Here the CDR3 DNA reads TGTGCCTGGAGTGTTGGAGGGGAGACCCAGTACTTC.

The chain has TRBV4-3 and TRBJ2-3; D perhaps matches TRBD2 (6 bases). CDR3 length: 19 amino acids. Per the germline V gene, CDR1 is LGHNA and CDR2 is YSLEER. The ends were cut back, 3 bases at V and 2 bases at J, with 24 bases in the middle. This CDR3 is CASSQITSTRFGPTDTQYF. DNA for the CDR3: TGCGCCAGCAGCCAGATTACCTCGACTAGATTTGGGCCCACAGATACGCAGTATTTT.

This chain connects TRBV2 to TRBJ2-3, with TRBD1 matching over 8 bases. The CDR3 runs 15 residues. CDR1 SNHLY and CDR2 FYNNEI come from the germline V gene. The junction had 8 bases not matched to a gene; V was cut back by 6 bases and J by 3 bases. The CDR3 DNA reads TGTGCCAGCAGCCAACAGGGGGGTACAACAGATACGCAGTATTTT. It translates to CASSQQGGTTDTQYF. The variable domain in full, completed from reference TRBV2 and TRBJ2-3, reads EPEVTQTPSHQVTQMGQEVILRCVPISNHLYFYWYRQILGQKVEFLVSFYNNEISEKSEIFDDQFSVERPDGSNFTLKIRSTKLEDSAMYFCASSQQGGTTDTQYFGPGTRLTVL.

The J gene is TRBJ1-1, the V gene TRBV27; 9 nucleotides line up with TRBD1. The junction had 13 bases not matched to a gene; V was cut back by 10 bases and J by 7 bases. There are 14 residues in the CDR3. CDR1 and CDR2 from the germline V gene are MNHEY and SMNVEV (reference sequence). CDR3 nucleotides: TGTGCCACCGCCTCCTTACAGGGGGCGGTTGAAGCTTTCTTT. This codes for CATASLQGAVEAFF.